This T cell receptor beta chain stems from a study of graft-versus-host responses after intestinal transplantation. Across the study: Recipients had multivisceral, liver-intestinal, or isolated intestinal transplants. Anti-thymocyte globulin was used for induction in all recipients, who then took tacrolimus and steroids for around 3 years.

The protocol was immunoSEQ multiplex PCR, while the TCRdb copy is restricted to in-frame clones and leaves out a portion. The sample gives more than 90,000 clones, around 90% of which show up once; 0.2% to 0.25% is in the top ten. General study results and limits: The highest levels of circulating GvH clones went along with early declines in HvG clones after transplant.

Worth noting for this clone: Its target is unknown.

The germline CDR1 and CDR2 sequences are SGDLS and YYNGEE. The CDR3 is made up of 12 amino acids. The germline V and J ends were trimmed by 0 bases and 5 bases, with 4 bases remaining between them. This clonotype originated in a human donor who was the organ donor for an intestinal transplant. Sample: unstimulated CD4+ T cells sorted from spleen or lymph node cells, taken before transplant. The chain couples TRBV9 to TRBJ2-3, with D unclear. Here the CDR3 DNA reads TGTGCCAGCAGCGTAGTTGAAGATACGCAGTATTTT. It yields the protein CASSVVEDTQYF.